The clone carrying this TCR beta chain was seen only once. immunoSEQ v3.0 was run at survey level. Sequencing used immunoSEQ multiplex PCR; TCRdb keeps in-frame clones, though not all of them. Of 30,000 to 35,000 clones in the sample, about 70% were seen once. These data come from a study of long-term antiretroviral therapy in people with HIV. The V gene's germline CDR1 is SGHTA and CDR2 FQGNSA. V lost 4 bases, J lost 4 bases, and 10 bases lay in between. The CDR3 runs 14 residues. Here the sequenced sample was unsorted PBMCs, taken 3 years after starting antiretroviral therapy. The gene calls are TRBV7-2 and TRBJ1-4, with D perhaps matching TRBD1 (5 bases). The clonotype originates from a man aged 45-60 years with HIV. The CDR3 reads CASSSTGFNEKLFF. The CDR3, as DNA: TGTGCCAGCAGCTCCACAGGTTTTAATGAAAAACTGTTTTTT.